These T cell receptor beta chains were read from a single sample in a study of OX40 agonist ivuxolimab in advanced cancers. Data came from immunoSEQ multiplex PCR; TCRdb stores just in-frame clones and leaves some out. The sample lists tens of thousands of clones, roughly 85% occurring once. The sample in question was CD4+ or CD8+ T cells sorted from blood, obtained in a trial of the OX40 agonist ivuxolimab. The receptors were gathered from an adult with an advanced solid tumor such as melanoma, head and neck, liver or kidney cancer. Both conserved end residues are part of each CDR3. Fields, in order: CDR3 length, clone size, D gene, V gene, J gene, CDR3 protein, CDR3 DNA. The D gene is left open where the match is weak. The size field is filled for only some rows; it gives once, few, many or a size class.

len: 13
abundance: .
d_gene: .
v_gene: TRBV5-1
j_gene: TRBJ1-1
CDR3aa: CASSTGPLTEAFF
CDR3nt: TGCGCCAGCAGCACGGGACCGCTCACTGAAGCTTTCTTT

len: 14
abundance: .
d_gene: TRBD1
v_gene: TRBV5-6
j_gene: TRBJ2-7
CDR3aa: CASSVDRVSYEQYF
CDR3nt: TGTGCCAGCAGCGTGGACAGGGTATCCTACGAGCAGTACTTC

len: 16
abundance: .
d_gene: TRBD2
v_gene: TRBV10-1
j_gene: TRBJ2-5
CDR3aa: CASSDAGTSGIETQYF
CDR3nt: TGCGCCAGCAGTGATGCCGGGACTAGCGGGATAGAGACCCAGTACTTC

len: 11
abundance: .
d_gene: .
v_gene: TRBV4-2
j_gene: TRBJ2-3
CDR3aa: CASKEADTQYF
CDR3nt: TGTGCCAGTAAAGAAGCAGATACGCAGTATTTT

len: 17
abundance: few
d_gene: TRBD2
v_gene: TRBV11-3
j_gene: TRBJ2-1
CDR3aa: CASSLNRRTSGRNEQFF
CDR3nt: TGTGCCAGCAGCTTAAACCGCCGGACTAGCGGGAGGAACGAGCAGTTCTTC

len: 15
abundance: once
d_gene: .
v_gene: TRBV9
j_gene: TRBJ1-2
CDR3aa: CASSGGQSLRGGYTF
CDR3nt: TGTGCCAGCAGCGGCGGACAGTCCTTGAGGGGGGGCTACACCTTC

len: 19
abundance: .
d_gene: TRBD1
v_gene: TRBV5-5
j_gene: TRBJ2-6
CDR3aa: CASSLALTGSSSGANVLTF
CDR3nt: TGTGCCAGCAGCTTGGCCCTGACAGGGTCAAGCTCTGGGGCCAACGTCCTGACTTTC

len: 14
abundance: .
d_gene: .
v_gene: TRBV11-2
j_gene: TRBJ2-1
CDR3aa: CASSLTRPYNEQFF
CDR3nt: TGTGCCAGCAGCTTGACACGGCCCTACAATGAGCAGTTCTTC

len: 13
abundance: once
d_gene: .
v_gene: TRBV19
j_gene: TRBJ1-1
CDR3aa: CASRDRPNTEAFF
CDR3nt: TGTGCCAGTAGGGACAGACCAAACACTGAAGCTTTCTTT

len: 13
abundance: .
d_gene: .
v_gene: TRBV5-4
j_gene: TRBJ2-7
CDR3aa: CASSLTEVREQYF
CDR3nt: TGTGCCAGCAGCTTGACAGAGGTACGCGAGCAGTACTTC

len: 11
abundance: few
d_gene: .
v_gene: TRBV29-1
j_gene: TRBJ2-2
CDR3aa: CSAWDTGELFF
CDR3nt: TGCAGCGCCTGGGACACCGGGGAGCTGTTTTTT

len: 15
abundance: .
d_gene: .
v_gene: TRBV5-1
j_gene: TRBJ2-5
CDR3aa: CASSLLRATKETQYF
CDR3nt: TGCGCCAGCAGCTTGCTCAGGGCCACTAAAGAGACCCAGTACTTC

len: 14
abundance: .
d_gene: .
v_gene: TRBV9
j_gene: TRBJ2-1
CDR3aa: CASSVALAGNEQFF
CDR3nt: TGTGCCAGCAGCGTAGCCCTAGCAGGTAATGAGCAGTTCTTC

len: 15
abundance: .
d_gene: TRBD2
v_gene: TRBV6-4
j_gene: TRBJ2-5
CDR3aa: CASSGTSGPQETQYF
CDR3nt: TGTGCCAGCAGTGGGACTAGCGGGCCCCAAGAGACCCAGTACTTC

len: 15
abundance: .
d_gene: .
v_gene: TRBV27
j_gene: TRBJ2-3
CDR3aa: CASGLTRLSTDTQYF
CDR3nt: TGTGCCAGCGGTTTAACTAGACTTAGCACAGATACGCAGTATTTT

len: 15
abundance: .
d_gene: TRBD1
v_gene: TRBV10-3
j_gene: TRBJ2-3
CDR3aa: CAISESTGGRDTQYF
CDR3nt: TGTGCCATCAGTGAGTCTACAGGGGGAAGAGATACGCAGTATTTT

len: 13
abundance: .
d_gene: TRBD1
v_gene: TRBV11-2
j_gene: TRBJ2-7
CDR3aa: CASSLGRTGEQYF
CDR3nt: TGTGCCAGCAGCTTAGGGAGGACAGGCGAGCAGTACTTC

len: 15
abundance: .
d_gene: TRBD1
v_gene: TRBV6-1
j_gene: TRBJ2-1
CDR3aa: CASTLGQGGVNEQFF
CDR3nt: TGTGCCAGCACCCTGGGACAGGGCGGTGTAAATGAGCAGTTCTTC

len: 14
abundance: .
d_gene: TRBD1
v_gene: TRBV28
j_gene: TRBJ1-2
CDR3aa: CASSLFDRAYGYTF
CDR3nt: TGTGCCAGCAGTTTATTCGACAGGGCGTATGGCTACACCTTC

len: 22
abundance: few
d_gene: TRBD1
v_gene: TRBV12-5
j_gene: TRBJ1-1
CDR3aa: CASGFHGNAFSGTGGTATEAFF
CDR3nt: TGTGCTAGTGGTTTCCACGGAAATGCATTCTCCGGGACAGGGGGGACGGCCACTGAAGCTTTCTTT

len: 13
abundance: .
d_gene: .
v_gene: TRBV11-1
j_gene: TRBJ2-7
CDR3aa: CASSQGRVREQYF
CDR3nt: TGTGCCAGCAGCCAGGGCCGCGTGAGGGAGCAGTACTTC

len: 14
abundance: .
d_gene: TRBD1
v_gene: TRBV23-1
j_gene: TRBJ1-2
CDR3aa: CASKGQGLSYGYTF
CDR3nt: TGCGCCAGCAAAGGACAGGGGCTTAGCTATGGCTACACCTTC

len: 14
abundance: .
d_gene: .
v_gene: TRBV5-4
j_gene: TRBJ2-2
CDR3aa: CASSFPAGGGELFF
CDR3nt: TGTGCCAGCAGCTTCCCGGCTGGGGGCGGGGAGCTGTTTTTT

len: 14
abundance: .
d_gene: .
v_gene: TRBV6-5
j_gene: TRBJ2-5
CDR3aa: CASSYSSGSETQYF
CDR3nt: TGTGCCAGCAGTTACTCTTCAGGGTCAGAGACCCAGTACTTC

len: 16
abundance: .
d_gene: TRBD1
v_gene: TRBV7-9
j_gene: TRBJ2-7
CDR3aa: CASSSFKGDRDYEQYF
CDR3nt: TGTGCCAGCAGCTCCTTCAAGGGGGACAGAGACTACGAGCAGTACTTC

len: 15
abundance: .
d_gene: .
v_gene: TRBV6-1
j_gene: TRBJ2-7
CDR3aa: CASSEFAGVAYEQYF
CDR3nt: TGTGCCAGCAGTGAATTCGCAGGGGTGGCCTACGAGCAGTACTTC

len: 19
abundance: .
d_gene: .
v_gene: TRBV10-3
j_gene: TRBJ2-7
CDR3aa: CAISEGLIGGPQASYEQYF
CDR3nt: TGTGCCATCAGTGAAGGTTTAATCGGGGGACCGCAGGCGTCCTACGAGCAGTACTTC

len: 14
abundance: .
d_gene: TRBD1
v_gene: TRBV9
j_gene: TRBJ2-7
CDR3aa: CASSAGQGTYEQYF
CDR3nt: TGTGCCAGCAGCGCCGGACAGGGCACCTACGAGCAGTACTTC

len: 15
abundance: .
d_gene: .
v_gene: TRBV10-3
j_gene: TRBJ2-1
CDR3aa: CAINPSGVAGNEQFF
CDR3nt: TGTGCCATCAACCCCTCAGGGGTAGCTGGCAATGAGCAGTTCTTC

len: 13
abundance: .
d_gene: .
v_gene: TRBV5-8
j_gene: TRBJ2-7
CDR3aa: CASSPRTRIEQYF
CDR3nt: TGTGCCAGCAGCCCTAGGACGAGAATCGAGCAGTACTTC

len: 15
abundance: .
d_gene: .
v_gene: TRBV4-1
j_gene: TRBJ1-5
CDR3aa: CASSPSDSSNQPQHF
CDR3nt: TGCGCCAGCAGCCCCAGCGACAGCTCCAATCAGCCCCAGCATTTT

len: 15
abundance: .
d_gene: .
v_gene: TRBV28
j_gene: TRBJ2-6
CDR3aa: CASSSPGAGANVLTF
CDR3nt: TGTGCCAGCAGTTCCCCTGGGGCGGGGGCCAACGTCCTGACTTTC

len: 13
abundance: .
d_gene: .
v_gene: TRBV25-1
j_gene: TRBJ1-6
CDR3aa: CASSGTRDSPLHF
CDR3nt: TGTGCCAGCAGTGGAACGAGGGATTCACCCCTCCACTTT

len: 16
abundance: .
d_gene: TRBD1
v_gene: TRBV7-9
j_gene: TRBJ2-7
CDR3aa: CASSFILTGGGYEQYF
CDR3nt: TGTGCCAGCAGCTTTATCTTGACAGGGGGCGGGTACGAGCAGTACTTC

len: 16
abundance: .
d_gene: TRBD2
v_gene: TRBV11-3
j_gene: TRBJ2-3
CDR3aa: CASSLGTSGRTDTQYF
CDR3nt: TGTGCCAGCAGCTTAGGGACTAGCGGACGCACAGATACGCAGTATTTT

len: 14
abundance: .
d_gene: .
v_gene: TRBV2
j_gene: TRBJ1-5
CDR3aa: CASRSTRGRGPQHF
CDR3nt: TGTGCCAGCAGATCGACAAGGGGGAGGGGGCCCCAGCATTTT

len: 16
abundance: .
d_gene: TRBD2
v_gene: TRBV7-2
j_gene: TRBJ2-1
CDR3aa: CASIPSRLAAYNEQFF
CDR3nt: TGTGCCAGCATCCCCAGTCGGCTAGCGGCGTACAATGAGCAGTTCTTC

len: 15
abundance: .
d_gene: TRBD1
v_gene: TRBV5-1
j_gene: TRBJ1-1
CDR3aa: CASSLGDREGTEAFF
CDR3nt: TGCGCCAGCAGCTTGGGGGACAGGGAGGGCACTGAAGCTTTCTTT

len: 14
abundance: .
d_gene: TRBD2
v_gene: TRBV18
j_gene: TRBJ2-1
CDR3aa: CASSQSGTGNEQFF
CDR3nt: TGTGCCAGCTCACAAAGCGGGACTGGTAATGAGCAGTTCTTC

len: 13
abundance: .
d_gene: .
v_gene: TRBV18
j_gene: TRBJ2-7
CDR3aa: CASSPPGSYEQYF
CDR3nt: TGTGCCAGCTCACCACCTGGGTCCTACGAGCAGTACTTC

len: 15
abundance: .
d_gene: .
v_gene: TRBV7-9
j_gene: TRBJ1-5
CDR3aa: CASSQGERSNQPQHF
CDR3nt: TGTGCCAGCAGTCAAGGGGAGCGGAGCAATCAGCCCCAGCATTTT

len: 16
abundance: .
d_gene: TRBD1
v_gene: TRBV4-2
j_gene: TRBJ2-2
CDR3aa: CASSTRDRGNTGELFF
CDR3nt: TGTGCCAGCAGCACCCGGGACAGGGGCAACACCGGGGAGCTGTTTTTT

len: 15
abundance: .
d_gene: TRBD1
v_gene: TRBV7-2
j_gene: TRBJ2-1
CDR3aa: CASSMTGFPYNEQFF
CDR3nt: TGTGCCAGCAGCATGACAGGGTTCCCGTACAATGAGCAGTTCTTC

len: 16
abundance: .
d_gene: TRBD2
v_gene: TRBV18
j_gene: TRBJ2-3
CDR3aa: CASSPPSGRSTDTQYF
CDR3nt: TGTGCCAGCTCACCCCCTAGCGGGAGGAGCACAGATACGCAGTATTTT

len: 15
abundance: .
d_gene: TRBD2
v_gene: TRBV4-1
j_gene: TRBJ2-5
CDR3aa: CASSQGEGGEETQYF
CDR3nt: TGCGCCAGCAGCCAAGGGGAGGGAGGGGAAGAGACCCAGTACTTC

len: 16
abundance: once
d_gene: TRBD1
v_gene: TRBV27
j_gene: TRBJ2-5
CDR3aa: CASSRAEDRAGETQYF
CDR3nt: TGTGCCAGCAGCCGGGCGGAGGACAGGGCCGGGGAGACCCAGTACTTC

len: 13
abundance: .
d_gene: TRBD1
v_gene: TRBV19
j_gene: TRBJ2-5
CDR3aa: CASNRDSQETQYF
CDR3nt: TGTGCCAGTAATAGGGACAGCCAAGAGACCCAGTACTTC

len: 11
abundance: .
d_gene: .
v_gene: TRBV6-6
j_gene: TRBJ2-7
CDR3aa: CASSLGGREYF
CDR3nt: TGTGCCAGCAGTTTGGGGGGCCGGGAGTACTTC

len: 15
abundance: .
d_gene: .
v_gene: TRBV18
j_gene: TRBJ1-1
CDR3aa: CASSPQGNVNTEAFF
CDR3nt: TGTGCCAGCTCACCACAGGGGAACGTGAACACTGAAGCTTTCTTT

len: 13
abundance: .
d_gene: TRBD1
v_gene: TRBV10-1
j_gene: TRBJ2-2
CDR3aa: CASGTGNTGELFF
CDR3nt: TGCGCCAGCGGGACAGGGAATACCGGGGAGCTGTTTTTT

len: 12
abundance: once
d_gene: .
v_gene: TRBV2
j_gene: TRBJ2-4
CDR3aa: CASSEEGTVQYF
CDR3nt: TGTGCCAGCAGTGAGGAGGGGACTGTTCAGTACTTC

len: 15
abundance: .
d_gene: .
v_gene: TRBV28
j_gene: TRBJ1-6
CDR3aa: CASRSFRGAGSPLHF
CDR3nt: TGTGCCAGCAGATCATTCAGGGGCGCGGGTTCACCCCTCCACTTT

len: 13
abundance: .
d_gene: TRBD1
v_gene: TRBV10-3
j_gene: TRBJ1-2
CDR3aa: CATLPGQNYGYTF
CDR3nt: TGTGCCACTCTACCGGGACAGAACTATGGCTACACCTTC

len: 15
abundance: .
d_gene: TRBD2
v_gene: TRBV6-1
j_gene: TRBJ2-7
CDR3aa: CASSALAGSSYEQYF
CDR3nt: TGTGCCAGCAGTGCACTAGCGGGAAGCTCCTACGAGCAGTACTTC

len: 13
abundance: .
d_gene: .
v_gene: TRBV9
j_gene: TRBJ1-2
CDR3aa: CASSVGGSLGYTF
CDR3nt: TGTGCCAGCAGCGTAGGCGGGTCGCTGGGCTACACCTTC

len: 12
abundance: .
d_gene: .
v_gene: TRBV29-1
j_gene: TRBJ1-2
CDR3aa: CSVDFHGYGYTF
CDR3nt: TGCAGCGTGGATTTTCATGGCTATGGCTACACCTTC

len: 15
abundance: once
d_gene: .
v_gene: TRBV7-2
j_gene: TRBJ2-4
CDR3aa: CASSPPGVAKNIQYF
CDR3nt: TGTGCCAGCAGCCCCCCCGGCGTAGCCAAAAACATTCAGTACTTC

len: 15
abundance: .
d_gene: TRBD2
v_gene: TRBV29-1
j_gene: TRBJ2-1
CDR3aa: CSVALAGGPWDEQFF
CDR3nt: TGCAGCGTTGCTCTAGCGGGAGGGCCTTGGGATGAGCAGTTCTTC

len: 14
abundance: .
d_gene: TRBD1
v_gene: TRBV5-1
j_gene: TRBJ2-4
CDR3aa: CASSLRGGEGIQYF
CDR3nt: TGCGCCAGCAGCTTGCGAGGGGGCGAGGGCATTCAGTACTTC